The rows below give T cell receptor beta chains drawn from one sample of a study of shared T cell receptors in the human thymus. Measured with immunoSEQ multiplex PCR; TCRdb has only the in-frame clones, and not every one. Of 550,000 to 800,000 clones in the sample, approximately 85% are singletons; the top ten hold over 0.008%. The same sample was also studied in work on human thymus T cells.

Sequenced input: thymocytes. These receptors all come from a girl under two years old with a congenital heart defect. Each CDR3 is given with its conserved first and last residue. The D gene is left open where the match is weak. A clone size is listed for some rows: how often the clone was seen (once, few, many), or a class if it is expanded.

>TRBJ2-2|TRBV19|.|TRBD1
CASKGPTGTGDTGELFF
TGTGCCAGTAAGGGACCGACCGGGACAGGGGACACCGGGGAGCTGTTTTTT
>TRBJ1-2|TRBV5-5|.|.
CASSLNRRADPANYGYTF
TGTGCCAGCAGCTTGAATCGGAGGGCAGATCCAGCTAACTATGGCTACACCTTC
>TRBJ1-1|TRBV19|once|.
CASSRGTQGGNTEAFF
TGTGCCAGTAGTAGGGGAACCCAGGGAGGGAACACTGAAGCTTTCTTT
>TRBJ2-1|TRBV7-6|.|.
CATGGFRPGREQFF
TGTGCCACCGGGGGATTTCGACCGGGTAGGGAGCAGTTCTTC
>TRBJ1-2|TRBV9|.|.
CASSALSQAHDYTF
TGTGCCAGCAGCGCTCTATCACAGGCCCACGACTACACCTTC
>TRBJ1-6|TRBV7-8|.|TRBD1
CASSLDTNSGRQGEKLLHF
TGTGCCAGCAGCTTAGACACTAACTCGGGTCGACAGGGTGAAAAACTCCTCCACTTT
>TRBJ1-5|TRBV10-1|once|.
CASSDRGAGSNQPQHF
TGCGCCAGCAGTGATCGGGGGGCTGGAAGCAATCAGCCCCAGCATTTT
>TRBJ1-2|TRBV19|.|TRBD1
CASSGTLTGAHYGYTF
TGTGCCAGTAGTGGGACCCTGACAGGGGCTCACTATGGCTACACCTTC
>TRBJ1-5|TRBV27|.|.
CASSFGAGNQPQHF
TGTGCCAGCAGTTTTGGTGCAGGGAATCAGCCCCAGCATTTT
>TRBJ2-1|TRBV5-4|.|.
CASSSRLAYEQFF
TGTGCCAGCAGCTCCCGCTTAGCTTATGAGCAGTTCTTC